The T cell receptor delta chain under discussion was sequenced for a study of gamma-delta T cells after stem cell transplantation. The table lists this clone with a few counts. TCRdb shows a much larger clone's protein in place of this DNA's translation, and the two differ at residue 8, likely through a read error; the protein shown is translated from the DNA. Germline V gives CDR1 GEAIGNYY, CDR2 EKD. V lost 3 bases, J lost 4 bases, and 10 bases stayed unmatched. This CDR3 is built from 15 residues. TCRdb re-analyzed the RT-PCR reads via CATT. The sample carries roughly 660 delta-chain clones, roughly 10% recorded once.

This clonotype was obtained from a human donor. It is not recorded whose cells these are; they may come from a transplant donor. The J gene is TRDJ1, the V gene TRDV2; 7 nucleotides align to TRDD3. The sequenced sample consisted of gamma-delta T cells. The CDR3 sequence is CACDGILAKGDKLIF. In DNA form, the CDR3 reads TGTGCCTGTGACGGGATACTGGCTAAGGGCGATAAACTCATCTTT.